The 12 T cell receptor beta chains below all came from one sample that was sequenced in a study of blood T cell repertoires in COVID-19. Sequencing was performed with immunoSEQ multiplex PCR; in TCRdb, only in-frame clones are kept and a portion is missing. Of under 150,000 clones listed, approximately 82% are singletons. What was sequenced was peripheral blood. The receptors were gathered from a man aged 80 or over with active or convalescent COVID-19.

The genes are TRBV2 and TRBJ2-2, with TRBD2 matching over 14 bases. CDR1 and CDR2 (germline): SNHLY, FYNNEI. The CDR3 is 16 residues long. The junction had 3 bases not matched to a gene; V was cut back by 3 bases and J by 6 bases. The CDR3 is CASSETSGGAAGELFF. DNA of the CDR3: TGTGCCAGCAGTGAGACTAGCGGGGGGGCCGCCGGGGAGCTGTTTTTT.

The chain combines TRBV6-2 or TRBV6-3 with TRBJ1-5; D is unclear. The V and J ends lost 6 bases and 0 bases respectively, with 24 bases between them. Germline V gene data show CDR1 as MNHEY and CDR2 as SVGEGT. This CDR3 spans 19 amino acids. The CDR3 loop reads CASSYPEQSIAYSNQPQHF. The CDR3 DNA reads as TGTGCCAGCAGCTATCCGGAACAGAGCATCGCATATAGCAATCAGCCCCAGCATTTT.

The CDR3 protein is CASSFGDRGRNTEAFF. The CDR3 nucleotides read TGTGCCAGCAGCTTCGGGGACAGGGGGCGGAACACTGAAGCTTTCTTT. The chain carries TRBV7-9 and TRBJ1-1; 12 bases map to TRBD1. CDR1 SEHNR and CDR2 FQNEAQ come from the germline V gene (reference sequence). The CDR3 sequence is 16 residues long. The junction had 3 bases not matched to a gene; V was cut back by 3 bases and J by 1 base.

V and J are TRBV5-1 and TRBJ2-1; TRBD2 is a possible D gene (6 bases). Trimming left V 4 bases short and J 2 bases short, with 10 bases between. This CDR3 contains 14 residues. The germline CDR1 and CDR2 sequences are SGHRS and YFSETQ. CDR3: CASSGGLTYNEQFF. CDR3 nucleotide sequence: TGCGCCAGCAGCGGGGGACTGACCTACAATGAGCAGTTCTTC.

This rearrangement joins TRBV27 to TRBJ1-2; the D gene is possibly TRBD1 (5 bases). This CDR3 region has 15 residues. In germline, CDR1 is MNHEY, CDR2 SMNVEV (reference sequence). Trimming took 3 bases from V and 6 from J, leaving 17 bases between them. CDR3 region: CASSFRTPNSDGYTF. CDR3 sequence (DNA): TGTGCCAGCAGTTTCAGGACACCCAACAGTGATGGCTACACCTTC.

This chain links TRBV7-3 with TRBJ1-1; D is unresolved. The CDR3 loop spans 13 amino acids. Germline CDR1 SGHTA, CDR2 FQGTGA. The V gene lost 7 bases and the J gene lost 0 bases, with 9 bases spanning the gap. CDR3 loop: CASMEQVNTEAFF. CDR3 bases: TGTGCCAGCATGGAGCAAGTGAACACTGAAGCTTTCTTT.

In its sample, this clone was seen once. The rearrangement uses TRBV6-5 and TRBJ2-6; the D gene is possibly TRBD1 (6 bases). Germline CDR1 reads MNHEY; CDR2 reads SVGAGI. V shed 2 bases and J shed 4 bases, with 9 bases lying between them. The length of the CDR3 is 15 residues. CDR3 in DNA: TGTGCCAGCAGTTACCAGGGGTCCGGGGCCAACGTCCTGACTTTC. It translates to CASSYQGSGANVLTF.

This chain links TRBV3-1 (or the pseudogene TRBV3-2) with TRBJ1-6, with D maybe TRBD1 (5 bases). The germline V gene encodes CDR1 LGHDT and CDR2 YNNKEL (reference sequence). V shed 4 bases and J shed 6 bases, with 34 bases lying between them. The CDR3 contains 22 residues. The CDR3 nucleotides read TGTGCCAGCAGCCCGACGGGGAGGGACCCCACATTCCCTGAACCATTTAATTCACCCCTCCACTTT. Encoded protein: CASSPTGRDPTFPEPFNSPLHF.

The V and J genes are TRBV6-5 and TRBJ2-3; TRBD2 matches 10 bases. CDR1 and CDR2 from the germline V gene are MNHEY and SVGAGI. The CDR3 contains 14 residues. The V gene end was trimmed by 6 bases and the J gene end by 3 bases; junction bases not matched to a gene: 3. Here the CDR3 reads CASRPSGGTDTQYF. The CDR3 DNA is TGTGCCAGCAGACCTAGCGGGGGAACAGATACGCAGTATTTT.

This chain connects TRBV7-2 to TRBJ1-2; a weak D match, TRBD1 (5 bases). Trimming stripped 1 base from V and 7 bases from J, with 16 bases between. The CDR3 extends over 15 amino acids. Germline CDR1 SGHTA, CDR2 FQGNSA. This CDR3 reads CASSLGLSGLGGYTF. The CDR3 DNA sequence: TGTGCCAGCAGCTTAGGTTTATCAGGGTTAGGTGGCTACACCTTC.

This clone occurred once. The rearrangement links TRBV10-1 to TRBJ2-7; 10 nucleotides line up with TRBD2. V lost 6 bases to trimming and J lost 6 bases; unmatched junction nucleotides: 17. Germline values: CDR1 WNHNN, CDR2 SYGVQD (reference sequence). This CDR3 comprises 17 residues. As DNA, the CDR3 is TGCGCCAGCAGACCCATTAGCGGGGGGCCGATGGGTTCCGAGCAGTACTTC. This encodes CASRPISGGPMGSEQYF.

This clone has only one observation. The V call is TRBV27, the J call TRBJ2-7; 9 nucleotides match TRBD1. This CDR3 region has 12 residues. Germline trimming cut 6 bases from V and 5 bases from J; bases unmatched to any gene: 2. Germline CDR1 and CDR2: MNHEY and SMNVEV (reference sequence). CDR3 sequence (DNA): TGTGCCAGCAGACAGGGGGCCCACGAGCAGTACTTC. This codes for CASRQGAHEQYF.